This T cell receptor beta chain was observed in a study of T cells in Graves' hyperthyroidism and ophthalmopathy. RNA transcripts yielded amplified TCR beta CDR3 regions. The HTBI primer set was used in a first-round RT-PCR of the TCR CDR3. TCRdb reprocessed the multiplex PCR reads via MiXCR and lists one record per CDR3 protein. The top ten hold 8% to 8.5% of the sample, which has 560,000 or so distinct CDR3 sequences, 35% to 55% seen once. This CDR3 has 14 amino acids. V lost 8 bases, J lost 1 base, and 14 bases lay in between. Germline values: CDR1 SEHNR, CDR2 FQNEAQ (reference sequence). Specimen: peripheral blood or thyroid tissue (not recorded which). J is TRBJ2-5 and V is TRBV7-9; tentative D call: TRBD1 (6 bases). This TCR was recovered from a woman aged 18-30 years with Graves' hyperthyroidism. The CDR3 DNA sequence: TGTGCCAGCTCACCGGTACAGGGCCAAGAGACCCAGTACTTC. As protein: CASSPVQGQETQYF.